Below, one TCR beta chain is given with its context. Preparation of the TCRbeta library was carried out with unique molecular identifiers. From the PCR reads, TCRdb called clonotypes with MiXCR, one entry per CDR3 protein. The sample includes hundreds of thousands of distinct CDR3 sequences, less than 15% seen only once; the top ten take approximately 4.2%. V was pared by 7 bases and J by 5 bases, with 17 bases between. The germline CDR1 and CDR2 sequences are MDHEN and SYDVKM. The CDR3 consists of 14 residues. The entry originates in a study of T-cell reconstitution after alpha-beta-depleted transplantation in children.

This clonotype was sampled from a human donor who donated a stem cell graft to a child with Fanconi anemia. The rearrangement uses TRBV28 and TRBJ2-5; perhaps TRBD1 as D (6 bases). Sequences were derived from PBMCs, sampled from the stem cell graft. The CDR3 protein is CASMGSRGPETQYF. CDR3 DNA sequence: TGTGCCAGCATGGGATCCAGGGGCCCGGAGACCCAGTACTTC.